This T cell receptor beta chain was sequenced during a study of response to subunit inactivated influenza vaccine. Germline lookup yields CDR1 MNHEY and CDR2 SMNVEV (reference sequence). CDR3 size: 13 residues. Trimming left V 7 bases short and J 2 bases short, with 11 bases between. TCRdb re-called the RT-PCR reads with MiXCR, one entry per CDR3 protein. This sample yields hundreds of thousands of distinct CDR3 sequences, of which 21% are seen a single time; roughly a tenth belongs to the top ten. Worth noting for this clonotype: Its antigen is currently unknown.

Study-level findings and limits: T cells newly recruited by each seasonal influenza vaccination are few, the authors suggested.

The specimen comprised PBMCs from blood, sampled approximately 20 months after vaccination. V usage is TRBV27 and J usage is TRBJ1-1, with D uncertain. This sequence was found in a man between 50 and 75 years old who received an inactivated influenza vaccine. The CDR3 DNA follows: TGTGCCAGCACCGACACACTAAACACTGAAGCTTTCTTT. This encodes CASTDTLNTEAFF.